The T cell receptor (beta chain) described here comes from a study of T cells after yellow fever vaccination. Study-wide findings and caveats: Relatively few clonotypes were ones that appeared in both CD4 and CD8 compartments. Booster samples showed a return of most primary-vaccination clones (roughly 96% CD4, approximately 90% CD8).

This clonotype turned up a few times. Its antigen is unidentified. 5'RACE template switching produced TCR cDNA carrying a universal primer site and UMIs. TCRdb re-called the 5' RACE reads through MiXCR, storing one row per CDR3 protein. The sample includes 120,000 or so distinct CDR3 sequences, about 16% seen only once; the top ten take roughly 47%. Trimming pared 0 bases from V and 4 bases from J, leaving 12 bases between. Per the germline V gene, CDR1 is MGHRA and CDR2 is YSYEKL. This CDR3 region has 15 residues. The receptor was isolated from a man aged 18 to 35 who received the YFV17D yellow fever vaccine. The V and J genes are TRBV4-1 and TRBJ1-2; possibly TRBD1 for D (5 bases). The sample consisted of CD8+ T cells sorted from PBMCs, taken 5 days after the yellow fever booster vaccination. The CDR3 region has the DNA TGCGCCAGCAGCCAAGAGGGGGGAGGAGGCTATGGCTACACCTTC. Amino acid sequence: CASSQEGGGGYGYTF.